The present T cell receptor beta chain was sequenced within a study of blood T cell repertoires in COVID-19. At the level of the study: Spain, Italy and the United States supplied samples that represented acute and convalescent COVID-19.

The junction had 5 bases not matched to a gene; V was cut back by 0 bases and J by 7 bases. The CDR3 sequence is 17 residues long. Germline V lookup: CDR1 KGHSH, CDR2 LQKENI. TCRdb's table, derived via immunoSEQ multiplex PCR, lists solely in-frame clones and lacks some. Among more than 250,000 clones listed, more than 85% were seen once. The V gene is TRBV18, the J gene TRBJ2-1; 14 positions agree with TRBD2. Source material: PBMCs or T cells enriched from blood (not recorded which). The receptor was derived from a woman aged 25 to 39 who had recovered from COVID-19. CDR3 protein: CASSPPGRTSGRNEQFF. The CDR3 nucleotides are TGTGCCAGCTCACCACCGGGGAGGACTAGCGGGAGGAATGAGCAGTTCTTC.